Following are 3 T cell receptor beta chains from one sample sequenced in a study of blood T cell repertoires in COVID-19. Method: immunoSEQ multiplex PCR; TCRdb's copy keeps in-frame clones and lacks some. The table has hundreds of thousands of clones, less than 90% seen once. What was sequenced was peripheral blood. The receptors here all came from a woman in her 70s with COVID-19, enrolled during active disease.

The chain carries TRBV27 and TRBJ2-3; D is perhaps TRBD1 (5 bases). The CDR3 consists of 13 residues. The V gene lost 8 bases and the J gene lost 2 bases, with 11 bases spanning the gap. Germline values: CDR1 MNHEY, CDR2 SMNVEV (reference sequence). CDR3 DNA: TGTGCCAGCGCGACAGTTCTCACAGATACGCAGTATTTT. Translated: CASATVLTDTQYF.

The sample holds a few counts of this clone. In DNA, the CDR3 is TGTGCCAGCCGTACCCCCGGAGGTGGCACCGGGGAGCTGTTTTTT. Its protein is CASRTPGGGTGELFF. This chain joins TRBV6-5 and TRBJ2-2, with D possibly TRBD2 on 5 matching bases. Germline CDR1 MNHEY, CDR2 SVGAGI. V dropped 8 bases and J dropped 4 bases, with 17 bases sitting between them. This CDR3 spans 15 amino acids.

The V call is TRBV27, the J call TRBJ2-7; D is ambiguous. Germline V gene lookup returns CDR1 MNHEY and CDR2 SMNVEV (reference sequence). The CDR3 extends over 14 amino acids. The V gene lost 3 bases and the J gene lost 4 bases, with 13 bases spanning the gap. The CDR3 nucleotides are TGTGCCAGCAGTTTCGATAGATACTTTTACGAGCAGTACTTC. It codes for CASSFDRYFYEQYF.